This T cell receptor (beta chain) is drawn from a study of shared clonotypes between healthy human individuals. Naive CD8 cells, CD45RO-negative and positively selected for CCR7, excluded terminally differentiated effector memory CD45RA+ cells. The table came from immunoSEQ multiplex PCR; TCRdb's copy has only in-frame clones and leaves some out. This table has around 700,000 clones, 92% appearing once. V dropped 8 bases and J dropped 5 bases, with 9 bases sitting between them. CDR1 MNHNS and CDR2 SASEGT come from the germline V gene. The CDR3 contains 11 residues. V gene TRBV6-1 combines with J gene TRBJ1-1; D remains unclear. The clonotype originates from a young man in good health. Sequencing was carried out using naive CD8+ T cells sorted from blood. For the CDR3, the DNA is TGTGCCAGCGGAAAAGCGACTGAAGCTTTCTTT. Amino acid sequence: CASGKATEAFF.